The T cell receptor beta chain described here comes from a study of cytotoxic CD8 clonotypes in ibrutinib-treated CLL. Across the whole study: Across the patients, 10 to 11 were relapsed/refractory, under 16 treatment-naive and 17 to 18 IGHV unmutated. On average, each sample had roughly 230,000 productive templates and approximately 89,000 productive rearrangements. Study results and limitations: Baseline clonality was higher than in age-matched healthy donors and moved in step with circulating CD8+ T-cell counts. At progression, clonality fell back toward baseline after rising at ibrutinib response.

With V trimmed by 2 bases and J by 4 bases, 2 bases remained unmatched. CDR3 length: 14 amino acids. The germline V gene has CDR1 LGHNT and CDR2 FRNRAP. Here immunoSEQ multiplex PCR was the method, and the copy in TCRdb shows in-frame clones only, minus some. The profile covers approximately 300,000 clones, with 80% appearing a single time and roughly 6.3% taken by the ten largest. As for this clone: Its specificity is unknown.

The TCR comes from a human donor with chronic lymphocytic leukemia. The chain carries TRBV12-5 and TRBJ1-1; 9 bases are a match to TRBD1. This specimen consisted of PBMCs, obtained before ibrutinib treatment. CDR3 nucleotides: TGTGCTAGTGGTTTGACAGGGGGCATCACTGAAGCTTTCTTT. This codes for CASGLTGGITEAFF.